This record covers a single T cell receptor beta chain. Time point noted: newly diagnosed, previously untreated cHL patient sample. The study purified CD4+ T cells from thawed PBMCs using magnetic negative selection. From germline, CDR1 is WNHNN and CDR2 SYGVQD (reference sequence). This CDR3 is 14 amino acids long. After removal of 10 bases from V and 4 bases from J, the junction contained 8 bases not matched to a gene. This table comes from immunoSEQ multiplex PCR, and its TCRdb copy is limited to in-frame clones, with some not included. The table has about 34,000 clones, around 89% seen once. The sample originates from a study of PD-1 blockade in classical Hodgkin lymphoma.

The receptor was isolated from a human donor with classical Hodgkin lymphoma. Material: CD4+ T cells from blood. The chain is built from TRBV10-1 and TRBJ1-1; 11 positions match TRBD1. The CDR3 DNA follows: TGCGCCATCCGCCCCGGGACAGGGGGCACTGAAGCTTTCTTT. Its protein is CAIRPGTGGTEAFF.